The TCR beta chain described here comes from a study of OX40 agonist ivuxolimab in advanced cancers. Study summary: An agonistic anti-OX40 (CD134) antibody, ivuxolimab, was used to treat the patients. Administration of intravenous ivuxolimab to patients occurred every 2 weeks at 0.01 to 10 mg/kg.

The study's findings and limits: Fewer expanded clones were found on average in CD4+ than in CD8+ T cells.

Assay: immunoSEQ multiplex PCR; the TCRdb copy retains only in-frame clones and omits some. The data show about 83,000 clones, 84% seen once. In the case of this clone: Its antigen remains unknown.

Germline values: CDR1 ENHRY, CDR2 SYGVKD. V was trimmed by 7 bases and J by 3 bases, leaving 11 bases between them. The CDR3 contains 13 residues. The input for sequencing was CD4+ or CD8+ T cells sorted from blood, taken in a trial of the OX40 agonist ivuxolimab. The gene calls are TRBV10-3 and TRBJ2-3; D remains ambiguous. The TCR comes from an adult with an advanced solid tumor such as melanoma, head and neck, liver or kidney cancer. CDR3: CAINPDVTDTQYF. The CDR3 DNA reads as TGTGCCATCAATCCAGACGTAACAGATACGCAGTATTTT.